The TCR beta chain under discussion was sequenced for a study of blood T cell repertoires in COVID-19 (dated by TCRdb to 2019 to 2021). At the level of the whole study: Collaborator samples came from the United States, Italy and Spain and covered acute and convalescent phases of COVID-19. The prospective study material was composed of cDNA or gDNA derived from T cells, B-cell-depleted T cells, or PBMCs. Subjects who had been exposed to COVID-19, were actively infected with it, or had recovered from it provided the deeply sampled blood TCRbeta repertoires that made up the dataset. The repertoires were released in a freely available public database meant as a resource for research on the immune response to SARS-CoV-2. The samples were drawn from two sources: the first 160 participants of the ongoing ImmuneRACE study, and 950 to 1,500 subjects contributed by 6 global collaborators. A de-identified subject ID, COVID-19 status, age in years and sex were almost always included in the sample metadata. Where available, HLA class I and class II types were obtained from metadata supplied by the sample provider rather than from assay-based typing.

Concerning this clone: It has no known antigen specificity. No quality values exist for individual bases; no much larger clone is one base distant.

TCRbeta CDR3 regions were amplified from genomic DNA by means of the immunoSEQ Assay, a bias-controlled multiplex PCR. The authors' analysis ran thus. Nucleated cell counts per sample were estimated from amplification of reference gene primers within the assay. To quantify the absolute abundance of each unique TCRbeta CDR3 rearrangement, sequence reads were collapsed and filtered. Productive Simpson clonality was computed per sample as the square root of Simpson's diversity index over productive rearrangements. TCRdb took over this immuneACCESS table, retaining in-frame rearrangements with V and J assigned. Such tables are incomplete; in checked studies, under half of the missing clones stem from an unresolved V gene, and the remainder is unexplained. The V and J calls and the clone size are those of that table, but D and trimming were determined from the DNA. The sample yields 250,000 to 350,000 clones; more than 80% were counted once. The ten largest clones take up less than 3% of the sample.

What the authors observed across the whole study: Clinical and demographic metadata were provided uncurated, with the amount varying by source and participant.

Including the terminal cysteine and phenylalanine, the CDR3 comprises 13 residues. Only the CDR3 region is kept as DNA, spanning 39 bases read in frame from base 1. V lost 7 bases and J lost 5 bases, and the count of bases not matched to a germline gene is 6. The collaborating institutions used their own protocols to collect whole blood in K2EDTA tubes. For TCRbeta analysis, collaborator samples were shipped as frozen whole blood, as isolated PBMCs, or as DNA extracted from either sample type. This chain joins TRBV12-3 or TRBV12-4 to TRBJ2-7; 9 bases in between match TRBD1. The receptor's source is a young woman with active or convalescent COVID-19. The sequenced material came from peripheral blood. CDR3 sequence: CASKGTGINEQYF. The DNA is TGTGCCAGCAAAGGGACAGGGATCAACGAGCAGTACTTC.